This TCR beta chain was recovered during a study of blood T cell repertoires in COVID-19. Across the whole study: Italy, Spain and the United States were the sources of the convalescent and acute COVID-19 samples. T cells, B-cell-depleted T cells, or PBMCs provided the cDNA or gDNA that served as material.

Authors' analysis steps: Amplified reference gene primers provided the basis for estimating nucleated cell counts. Generated by immunoSEQ multiplex PCR, the TCRdb table keeps only in-frame clones and is missing some. From that table come the V and J calls and clone size; the DNA was used to work out D and trimming. This table has approximately 150,000 clones, roughly 80% appearing once. Sample: peripheral blood. The sequence was collected from a man aged 70-80 years who had recovered from COVID-19.

CDR3 DNA: TGTGCCAGCTCACCGTCGCAGGGCGCAGATACGCAGTATTTT. It is translated as CASSPSQGADTQYF. The chain employs TRBV18 and TRBJ2-3; weak D call: TRBD1 (5 bases). The CDR3 runs 14 residues. Germline V gene lookup returns CDR1 KGHSH and CDR2 LQKENI. Trimming removed 3 bases at V and 4 bases at J, with 11 bases between.